Listed here are 15 T cell receptor beta chains from one sample, sequenced in a study of blood T cell repertoires in COVID-19. The method was immunoSEQ multiplex PCR; TCRdb's version includes in-frame clones alone and lacks a portion of them. The top ten clones hold about 2.9% of a sample with about 370,000 clones, around 89% of them seen once. Sequenced input: peripheral blood. The source of these receptors is a woman in her 30s with COVID-19, enrolled during active disease.

CDR3 protein: CASEGANQPYGYTF. The CDR3 DNA is TGTGCCAGTGAGGGGGCCAATCAGCCCTATGGCTACACCTTC. The V call is TRBV28, the J call TRBJ1-2; 7 nucleotides match TRBD1. Germline lookup yields CDR1 MDHEN and CDR2 SYDVKM. The CDR3 sequence is 14 residues long. V was pared by 9 bases and J by 4 bases, with 11 bases of the junction left unmatched.

The chain joins TRBV7-9 to TRBJ2-6; D ambiguous. The CDR3 has 17 amino acids. The V and J ends lost 5 bases and 1 base respectively, with 15 bases between them. Per the germline V gene, CDR1 is SEHNR and CDR2 is FQNEAQ (reference sequence). The CDR3 reads CASSLPQLSSGANVLTF. CDR3 nucleotides: TGTGCCAGCAGCCTCCCTCAGTTGTCTTCTGGGGCCAACGTCCTGACTTTC.

The chain links TRBV27 to TRBJ2-6; D is uncertain. V was clipped by 0 bases and J by 0 bases, with 3 bases between them. The CDR3 has 15 residues. Germline V gene lookup returns CDR1 MNHEY and CDR2 SMNVEV (reference sequence). In nucleotides, the CDR3 is TGTGCCAGCAGTTTATCCCACTCTGGGGCCAACGTCCTGACTTTC. Protein: CASSLSHSGANVLTF.

This chain joins TRBV11-3 and TRBJ2-5, with D unclear. Germline V gene lookup returns CDR1 SGHNT and CDR2 YENEEA. With 0 bases removed from V and 5 bases from J, the gap between germline ends came to 7 bases. This CDR3 contains 13 residues. For the CDR3, the DNA is TGTGCCAGCAGCTTAGACAACGGGGAGACCCAGTACTTC. This sequence encodes CASSLDNGETQYF.

This chain joins TRBV18 and TRBJ2-3, with TRBD1 as a possible D gene (5 bases). The germline V and J ends were trimmed by 2 bases and 3 bases, with 12 bases remaining between them. The CDR3 has 15 residues. Germline CDR1 and CDR2: KGHSH and LQKENI. CDR3 sequence reads: CASSPGAGLTDTQYF. CDR3 in DNA: TGTGCCAGCTCACCAGGGGCAGGGTTGACAGATACGCAGTATTTT. The whole variable domain, filled in from reference TRBV18 and TRBJ2-3, reads NAGVMQNPRHLVRRRGQEARLRCSPMKGHSHVYWYRQLPEEGLKFMVYLQKENIIDESGMPKERFSAEFPKEGPSILRIQQVVRGDSAAYFCASSPGAGLTDTQYFGPGTRLTVL.

A single count supports this clone. The chain couples TRBV9 to TRBJ2-2; 12 positions match TRBD2. The germline V gene has CDR1 SGDLS and CDR2 YYNGEE. V lost 3 bases to trimming and J lost 4 bases; unmatched junction nucleotides: 10. The length of the CDR3 is 18 residues. CDR3 amino acids: CASSAPMASGGGTGELFF. CDR3 nucleotides: TGTGCCAGCAGCGCCCCCATGGCTAGCGGGGGGGGCACCGGGGAGCTGTTTTTT.

The table lists this clone with a few counts. The chain has TRBV5-6 and TRBJ1-2; 7 bases match TRBD1. Germline lookup yields CDR1 SGHDT and CDR2 YYEEEE. The CDR3 is 14 amino acids. Unmatched junction bases numbered 10, after V lost 2 bases and J lost 9 bases. Here the CDR3 reads CASSLTGASQSYTF. The CDR3 DNA sequence: TGTGCCAGCAGCTTAACAGGGGCCTCCCAGAGCTACACCTTC.

The chain recombines TRBV7-9 with TRBJ2-3, with 12 bases that match TRBD1. Per germline, CDR1 SEHNR and CDR2 FQNEAQ (reference sequence). The length of the CDR3 is 15 residues. The trim removed 2 bases at V and 5 bases at J, leaving 2 bases unmatched. DNA for the CDR3: TGTGCCAGCAGCTTATGGGACAGGGGGCAAGATACGCAGTATTTT. It codes for CASSLWDRGQDTQYF.

Note on this clone: This clone may be a read error of a much larger clone one base away. The genes are TRBV7-9 and TRBJ1-5; 8 bases are a match to TRBD1. Germline values: CDR1 SEHNR, CDR2 FQNEAQ (reference sequence). Losses at the gene ends were 3 bases for V and 5 bases for J; bases not matched to a gene: 0. The CDR3 extends over 13 amino acids. CDR3 region: CASSLGQDQPQHF. The CDR3 nucleotides are TGTGCCAGCAGCTTGGGACAGGATCAGCCCCAGCATTTT.

This chain joins TRBV7-2 and TRBJ2-3; TRBD2 matches at 7 bases. The CDR3 has 15 residues. Trimming cost V 1 base and J 6 bases; bases outside gene matches: 7. Germline CDR1 reads SGHTA; CDR2 reads FQGNSA. The CDR3: CASSLDASGGDTQYF. For the CDR3, the DNA is TGTGCCAGCAGCTTAGACGCTAGCGGAGGCGATACGCAGTATTTT.

Of note for this clone: Other DNA sequences of this sample code for an identical CDR3. The chain joins TRBV5-1 to TRBJ1-5; unclear D gene. The CDR3 spans 14 residues. Looked up from germline, CDR1 is SGHRS and CDR2 is YFSETQ. Deletions cut 0 bases from V and 2 bases from J, with 6 bases between. CDR3 in DNA: TGCGCCAGCAGCTTGGGAGGTGGCAATCAGCCCCAGCATTTT. This sequence encodes CASSLGGGNQPQHF.

This sequence joins TRBV6-2 or TRBV6-3 and TRBJ2-7, with D maybe TRBD1 (6 bases). Trimming cost V 2 bases and J 3 bases, with 8 bases left between them. This CDR3 contains 13 residues. From germline, CDR1 is MNHEY and CDR2 SVGEGT. The CDR3 protein is CASSYRGYYEQYF. The CDR3 DNA reads TGTGCCAGCAGTTACAGGGGGTACTACGAGCAGTACTTC.

V gene TRBV10-1 combines with J gene TRBJ2-1, with D uncertain. This CDR3 is 15 amino acids long. Germline V CDR1 and CDR2: WNHNN, SYGVQD (reference sequence). V was shortened by 0 bases and J by 7 bases, with 13 bases between the two germline ends. The CDR3 nucleotides are TGCGCCAGCAGTGAGTCTAGGCGGCTGCAAAATGAGCAGTTCTTC. This codes for CASSESRRLQNEQFF.

The V and J genes are TRBV7-9 and TRBJ2-4; 7 positions agree with TRBD2. V was clipped by 0 bases and J by 0 bases; unmatched bases: 8. CDR1 and CDR2 (germline): SEHNR, FQNEAQ (reference sequence). The CDR3 spans 18 residues. CDR3 amino acids: CASSLAWKVAGAKNIQYF. The CDR3 DNA is TGTGCCAGCAGCTTAGCATGGAAAGTAGCGGGAGCCAAAAACATTCAGTACTTC.

The V gene is TRBV15, the J gene TRBJ2-7; the match to TRBD2 covers 8 bases. Germline V lookup: CDR1 LNHNV, CDR2 YYDKDF (reference sequence). This CDR3 is built from 18 residues. With 1 base clipped from V and 2 bases from J, the junction kept 13 bases outside the gene matches. CDR3 bases: TGTGCCACCAGCAGAGCCTTGGGACTAGTCGGCCTAGCCTACGAGCAGTACTTC. It yields the protein CATSRALGLVGLAYEQYF.